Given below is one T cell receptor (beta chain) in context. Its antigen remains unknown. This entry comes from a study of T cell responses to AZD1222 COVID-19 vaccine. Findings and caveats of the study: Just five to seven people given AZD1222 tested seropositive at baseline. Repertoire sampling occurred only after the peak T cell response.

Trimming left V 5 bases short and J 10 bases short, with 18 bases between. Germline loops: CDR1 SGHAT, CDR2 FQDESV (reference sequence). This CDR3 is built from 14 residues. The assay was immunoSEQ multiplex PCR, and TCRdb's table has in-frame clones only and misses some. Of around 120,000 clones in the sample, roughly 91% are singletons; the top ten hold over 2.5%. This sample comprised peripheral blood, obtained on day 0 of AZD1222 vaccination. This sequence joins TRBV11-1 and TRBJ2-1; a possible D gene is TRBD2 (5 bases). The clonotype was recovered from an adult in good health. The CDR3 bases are TGTGCCAGCAGCCCCAATCCGACGTCGGGGGAGCAGTTCTTC. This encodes CASSPNPTSGEQFF. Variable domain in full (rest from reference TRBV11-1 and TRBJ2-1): EAEVAQSPRYKITEKSQAVAFWCDPISGHATLYWYRQILGQGPELLVQFQDESVVDDSQLPKDRFSAERLKGVDSTLKIQPAELGDSAMYLCASSPNPTSGEQFFGPGTRLTVL.